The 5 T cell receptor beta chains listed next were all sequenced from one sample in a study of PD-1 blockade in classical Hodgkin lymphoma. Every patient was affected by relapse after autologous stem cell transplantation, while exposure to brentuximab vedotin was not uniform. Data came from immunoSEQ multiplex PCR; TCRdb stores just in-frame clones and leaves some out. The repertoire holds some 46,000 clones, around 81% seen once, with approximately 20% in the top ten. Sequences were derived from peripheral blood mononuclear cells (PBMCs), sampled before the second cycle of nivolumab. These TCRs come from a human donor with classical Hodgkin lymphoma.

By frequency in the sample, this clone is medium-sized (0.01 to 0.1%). CDR3 sequence (DNA): TGTGCCAGCAGAAAAGCACCGGACTATGGCTACACCTTC. Encoded protein: CASRKAPDYGYTF. The chain employs TRBV6-6 and TRBJ1-2; no clear D. Germline CDR1 is MNHNY and CDR2 is SVGAGI (reference sequence). The ends were cut back, 6 bases at V and 3 bases at J, with 11 bases in the middle. The CDR3 length is 13 residues.

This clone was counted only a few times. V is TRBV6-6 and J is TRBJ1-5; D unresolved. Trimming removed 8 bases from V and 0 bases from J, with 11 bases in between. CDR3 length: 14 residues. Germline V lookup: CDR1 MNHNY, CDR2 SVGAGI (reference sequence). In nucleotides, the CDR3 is TGTGCCAGCCATCGGACGGATAGCAATCAGCCCCAGCATTTT. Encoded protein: CASHRTDSNQPQHF.

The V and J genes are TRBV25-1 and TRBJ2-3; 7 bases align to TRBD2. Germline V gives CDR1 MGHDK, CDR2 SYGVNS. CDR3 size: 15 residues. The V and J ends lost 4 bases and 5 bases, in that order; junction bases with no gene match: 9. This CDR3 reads CASSAAGFGGDTQYF. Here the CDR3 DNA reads TGTGCCAGCAGTGCAGCGGGATTCGGAGGAGATACGCAGTATTTT.

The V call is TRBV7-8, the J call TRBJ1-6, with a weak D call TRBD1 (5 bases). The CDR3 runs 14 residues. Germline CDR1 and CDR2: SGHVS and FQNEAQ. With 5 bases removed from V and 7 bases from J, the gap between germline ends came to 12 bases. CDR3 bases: TGTGCCAGCAGCGCCCGACGGGGGAATTCACCCCTCCACTTT. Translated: CASSARRGNSPLHF. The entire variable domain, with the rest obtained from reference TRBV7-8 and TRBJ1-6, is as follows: GAGVSQSPRYKVAKRGQDVALRCDPISGHVSLFWYQQALGQGPEFLTYFQNEAQLDKSGLPSDRFFAERPEGSVSTLKIQRTQQEDSAVYLCASSARRGNSPLHFGNGTRLTVT.

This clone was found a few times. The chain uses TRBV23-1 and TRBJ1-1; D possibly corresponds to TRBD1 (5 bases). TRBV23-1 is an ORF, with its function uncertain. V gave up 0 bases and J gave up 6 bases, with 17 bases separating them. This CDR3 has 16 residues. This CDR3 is CASSQSYGPAGPEAFF. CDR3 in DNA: TGCGCCAGCAGTCAATCGTACGGCCCCGCAGGGCCTGAAGCTTTCTTT.